This T cell receptor beta chain came from a study of identical twins. A single record per CDR3 protein comes from TCRdb applying MiXCR to the 5' RACE reads. The table records around 1.7 million distinct CDR3 sequences, less than 35% of them present only once. The germline gives CDR1 MNHEY, CDR2 SVGEGT. J lost 5 bases, V lost 7 bases, and 11 bases had no gene match. CDR3 length equals 16 residues. The sequence came from a newborn girl in good health. The specimen was cord blood. V gene TRBV6-2 or TRBV6-3 combines with J gene TRBJ1-6; 7 nucleotides agree with TRBD1. Here the CDR3 DNA reads TGTGCCAGCACCGGCAAGTGGGGACAGAATAATTCACCCCTCCACTTT. Translated: CASTGKWGQNNSPLHF.